Following are 11 T cell receptor beta chains from one sample sequenced in a study of CD8 T cells in ankylosing spondylitis (dated by TCRdb to about 2017). General findings and caveats noted by the study authors: Blood from ankylosing spondylitis patients appeared to be characterized by a TCR beta motif made up of under ten highly homologous amino acid variants.

Library preparation employed 5' RACE. The data were produced on an Illumina HiSeq 2500. In TCRdb, the public reads were trimmed at Q25 with fastp and aligned with MiXCR, with productive beta chains retained. Identical CDR3 protein sequences are pooled into one entry, listed with their most common genes and DNA. Across this sample there are about 440,000 distinct CDR3 sequences, with 17% seen only once. Jointly, the top ten make up about 0.94% of the sample. Their specific antigens are unknown. Sequenced sample: blood, either unsorted or a sorted T cell fraction (not recorded which). The receptors shown here come from a male donor with ankylosing spondylitis.

The V gene is TRBV3-1, the J gene TRBJ2-6, with a weak D call TRBD2 (7 bases). The CDR3 has 17 residues. Germline V lookup: CDR1 LGHDT, CDR2 YNNKEL (reference sequence). Between the trimmed V and J ends, which lost 4 bases and 2 bases, there was a span of 15 bases. CDR3 in DNA: TGTGCCAGCAGCCCCTGGGAGGGGGAGACTGGGGCCAACGTCCTGACTTTC. Its protein is CASSPWEGETGANVLTF.

This sequence joins TRBV5-6 and TRBJ1-2; D is unresolved. The CDR3 loop spans 13 amino acids. Germline V gene sequence: CDR1 SGHDT, CDR2 YYEEEE. V was cut by 4 bases and J by 4 bases, with 11 bases left in between. The CDR3 reads CASSQDGSYGYTF. CDR3 nucleotide sequence: TGTGCCAGCAGCCAGGACGGTTCCTATGGCTACACCTTC. The variable domain in full, with the rest retrieved from reference TRBV5-6 and TRBJ1-2, is DAGVTQSPTHLIKTRGQQVTLRCSPKSGHDTVSWYQQALGQGPQFIFQYYEEEERQRGNFPDRFSGHQFPNYSSELNVNALLLGDSALYLCASSQDGSYGYTFGSGTRLTVV.

Written as DNA, the CDR3 is TGTGCCAGCAGCTTAGGCATGTCCGGAAACACCATATATTTT. This translates into CASSLGMSGNTIYF. The chain joins TRBV11-2 to TRBJ1-3; D is uncertain. Germline CDR1 reads SGHAT; CDR2 reads FQNNGV. The V gene lost 1 base and the J gene lost 4 bases, with 8 bases spanning the gap. The CDR3 has 14 residues.

At least ten counts were recorded for this clonotype. This sequence joins TRBV6-1 and TRBJ2-5, with 9 nucleotides matching TRBD1. The V segment lost 6 bases and the J segment 5 bases; nucleotides outside the gene matches: 10. Germline loops: CDR1 MNHNS, CDR2 SASEGT. The CDR3 has 15 residues. The CDR3 DNA sequence: TGTGCCAGCAGCCGGGACAGGGACATGCTGGAGACCCAGTACTTC. This encodes CASSRDRDMLETQYF.

This clonotype was counted at least ten times. CDR3 coding DNA: TGCAGTGCTAGTGGGAGGACTAGCGGGGTCCCTGATACGCAGTATTTT. This gives the protein CSASGRTSGVPDTQYF. The genes are TRBV20-1 and TRBJ2-3, with 12 bases fitting TRBD2. Per germline, CDR1 DFQATT and CDR2 SNEGSKA (reference sequence). This CDR3 is 16 amino acids long. V was pared by 3 bases and J by 6 bases, with 10 bases of the junction left unmatched.

The chain combines TRBV20-1 with TRBJ2-1, with a tentative D call TRBD1 (6 bases). Germline-derived CDR1 and CDR2 are DFQATT and SNEGSKA (reference sequence). CDR3 size: 15 residues. V lost 2 bases and J lost 4, with 15 bases in between. The CDR3 DNA reads as TGCAGTGCTAGAAAGACATCGACAGGATACAATGAGCAGTTCTTC. This translates into CSARKTSTGYNEQFF.

In DNA form, the CDR3 reads TGTGCCAGCAGTTTTTTCCTAGCGGGCTCCTACGAGCAGTACTTC. Its protein product is CASSFFLAGSYEQYF. The chain links TRBV28 to TRBJ2-7, with 8 bases matching TRBD2. The V gene's germline CDR1 is MDHEN and CDR2 SYDVKM. The CDR3 sequence is 15 residues long. Trimming at V came to 3 bases and at J to 0 bases, leaving 4 bases not matched to a gene.

V gene TRBV2 combines with J gene TRBJ1-1; weak D call: TRBD1 (6 bases). In germline, CDR1 is SNHLY, CDR2 FYNNEI. CDR3 length: 14 amino acids. V lost 6 bases to trimming and J lost 7 bases, with 18 bases between them. CDR3 residues: CASRGWGGGFEAFF. CDR3 in DNA: TGTGCCAGCAGGGGATGGGGAGGGGGGTTTGAAGCTTTCTTT.

This clonotype was detected only once. The genes are TRBV11-2 and TRBJ1-5, with TRBD1 matching over 9 bases. The CDR3 loop spans 16 amino acids. CDR1 and CDR2 from the germline V gene are SGHAT and FQNNGV. Unmatched junction bases numbered 10, after V lost 4 bases and J lost 6 bases. In DNA, the CDR3 is TGTGCCAGCAGCTCGCAGACAGGGGGGGCAGCTCAGCCCCAGCATTTT. It is translated as CASSSQTGGAAQPQHF.

The chain recombines TRBV29-1 with TRBJ2-7; D assignment may be TRBD1 or TRBD2 (6 bases each). This CDR3 spans 14 amino acids. The germline V and J ends were trimmed by 5 bases and 4 bases, with 18 bases remaining between them. Germline lookup yields CDR1 SQVTM and CDR2 ANQGSEA. The CDR3 loop reads CSVQSEGGYYEQYF. The CDR3 nucleotides are TGCAGCGTTCAGAGCGAGGGGGGATATTACGAGCAGTACTTC.

This clonotype turned up a few times. V and J are TRBV6-2 or TRBV6-3 and TRBJ1-1; D is undetermined. Germline V lookup: CDR1 MNHEY, CDR2 SVGEGT. V was clipped by 5 bases and J by 5 bases, with 12 bases between them. This CDR3 contains 13 residues. The chain's CDR3 is CASSSSKLTEAFF. DNA for the CDR3: TGTGCCAGCAGTAGCAGTAAGCTAACTGAAGCTTTCTTT.